This T cell receptor (beta chain) emerged from a study of T cell responses to AZD1222 COVID-19 vaccine. The wider study: Timing groups of about 4 and about 12 weeks for second doses were pooled. General study findings and limits: Targeting of unmutated variant regions was reportedly seen in nearly half of spike-specific TCRs.

As concerns this clone: The antigen is unknown.

Germline CDR1 MNHNY, CDR2 SVGAGI (reference sequence). The CDR3 is 14 residues long. Trimming cost V 6 bases and J 0 bases, with 9 bases left between them. The table came from immunoSEQ multiplex PCR; TCRdb's copy has only in-frame clones and leaves some out. The sample has over 110,000 clones; roughly 90% are singletons. The specimen comprised peripheral blood, sampled on day 0 of AZD1222 vaccination. This sequence joins TRBV6-6 and TRBJ1-5, with D unresolved. This TCR came from an adult in good health. The CDR3 protein is CASSIQYSNQPQHF. The CDR3 DNA reads as TGTGCCAGCAGCATCCAATATAGCAATCAGCCCCAGCATTTT.